One and the same sample provided the 30 T cell receptor beta chains below, sequenced in a study of blood T cell repertoires in COVID-19. The repertoire was sequenced with immunoSEQ multiplex PCR; TCRdb's copy has only in-frame clones and lacks some. The data contain under 250,000 clones, 75% to 90% of them singletons. The sequenced sample consisted of PBMCs or T cells enriched from blood (not recorded which). The receptors shown here come from a woman aged 25 to 39 who had been exposed to COVID-19.

V is TRBV18 and J is TRBJ2-1; D gene uncertain. Germline CDR1 reads KGHSH; CDR2 reads LQKENI. V was clipped by 5 bases and J by 6 bases, with 17 bases between them. The CDR3 consists of 15 residues. The CDR3 region has the DNA TGTGCCAGCTCATTTGCCTCTATAGTAGTCAATGAGCAGTTCTTC. It translates to CASSFASIVVNEQFF.

This chain links TRBV23-1 with TRBJ1-6; a possible D gene is TRBD1 (5 bases). TRBV23-1 carries the ORF label, with uncertain function. The CDR3 totals 17 residues. The ends were cut back, 6 bases at V and 1 base at J, with 16 bases in the middle. CDR3 nucleotide sequence: TGCGCCAGCAGCCCCCCACCAGGGAGGTCCTATAATTCACCCCTCCACTTT. This gives the protein CASSPPPGRSYNSPLHF.

The table lists this clone with a few counts. V gene TRBV27 combines with J gene TRBJ1-6, with 10 bases fitting TRBD1. In germline, CDR1 is MNHEY, CDR2 SMNVEV (reference sequence). The length of the CDR3 is 14 residues. J gave up 10 bases and V 6 bases, and 6 bases lay outside the gene matches. This CDR3 is CASRRGTGESPLHF. The CDR3 bases are TGTGCCAGCAGGCGCGGGACAGGGGAATCACCCCTCCACTTT.

The rearrangement links TRBV5-6 to TRBJ1-1; no clear D gene. Per germline, CDR1 SGHDT and CDR2 YYEEEE. CDR3 length equals 15 residues. The germline V and J ends were trimmed by 4 bases and 0 bases, with 13 bases remaining between them. The CDR3 DNA reads as TGTGCCAGCAGCCCTGGAGGTGGCCTGAACACTGAAGCTTTCTTT. Translating gives CASSPGGGLNTEAFF.

This clone has only one observation. The genes are TRBV10-1 and TRBJ2-5; D not resolved. The CDR3 is 15 residues long. V lost 0 bases, J lost 2 bases, and 10 bases lay in between. CDR1 WNHNN and CDR2 SYGVQD come from the germline V gene (reference sequence). The DNA for the CDR3 is TGCGCCAGCAGTGAGTCCACGACGGGTCAAGAGACCCAGTACTTC. It encodes CASSESTTGQETQYF.

The V and J genes are TRBV4-2 and TRBJ1-1; perhaps TRBD1 as D (6 bases). The CDR3 spans 15 residues. Germline CDR1 LGHNA, CDR2 YNFKEQ. Trimming pared 0 bases from V and 4 bases from J, leaving 12 bases between. DNA for the CDR3: TGTGCCAGCAGCCAAGACTACAGGGCGGGCACTGAAGCTTTCTTT. Protein product: CASSQDYRAGTEAFF.

This chain links TRBV7-2 with TRBJ2-1; 10 bases agree with TRBD2. The CDR3 contains 15 residues. The junction had 5 bases not matched to a gene; V was cut back by 5 bases and J by 4 bases. Germline CDR1 and CDR2: SGHTA and FQGNSA. The CDR3: CASSRTSGMYNEQFF. CDR3 sequence (DNA): TGTGCCAGCAGCCGGACTAGCGGTATGTACAATGAGCAGTTCTTC.

This CDR3 reads CASSQRLGASTDTQYF. CDR3 sequence (DNA): TGCGCCAGCAGCCAGAGACTAGGGGCGAGCACAGATACGCAGTATTTT. This chain uses TRBV4-1 with TRBJ2-3, with a weak D call TRBD2 (6 bases). The length of the CDR3 is 16 residues. The germline CDR1 and CDR2 sequences are MGHRA and YSYEKL. Trimming stripped 3 bases from V and 0 bases from J, with 13 bases between.

This chain links TRBV5-4 with TRBJ1-1; D possibly corresponds to TRBD1 (6 bases). The CDR3 is 13 amino acids. Germline values: CDR1 SGHNT, CDR2 YYREEE (reference sequence). The V end was cut by 2 bases, the J end by 4 bases, with 9 bases between. This CDR3 is CASSFEGGTEAFF. In DNA form, the CDR3 reads TGTGCCAGCAGCTTCGAAGGGGGCACTGAAGCTTTCTTT.

The chain is built from TRBV7-9 and TRBJ1-1; 12 positions agree with TRBD1. The V gene's germline CDR1 is SEHNR and CDR2 FQNEAQ (reference sequence). The CDR3 is 14 amino acids. Trimming at V came to 7 bases and at J to 8 bases, leaving 8 bases not matched to a gene. The CDR3 reads CASIPGQGAGEAFF. CDR3 nucleotide sequence: TGTGCCAGCATTCCGGGACAGGGGGCGGGGGAAGCTTTCTTT. Full variable domain (rest looked up from reference TRBV7-9 and TRBJ1-1): DTGVSQNPRHKITKRGQNVTFRCDPISEHNRLYWYRQTLGQGPEFLTYFQNEAQLEKSRLLSDRFSAERPKGSFSTLEIQRTEQGDSAMYLCASIPGQGAGEAFFGQGTRLTVV.

The chain couples TRBV25-1 to TRBJ1-1; no definite D call. The V end lost 5 bases, the J end lost 3 bases, and 10 bases lay between the germline ends. Germline CDR1 reads MGHDK; CDR2 reads SYGVNS. This CDR3 is 13 amino acids long. CDR3 nucleotides: TGTGCCAGCAGTATTAGAGGCGACACTGAAGCTTTCTTT. This translates into CASSIRGDTEAFF.

This chain connects TRBV28 to TRBJ1-5; possible D gene TRBD1, 5 bases. The CDR3 sequence is 15 residues long. Looked up from germline, CDR1 is MDHEN and CDR2 is SYDVKM. Trimming removed 5 bases at V and 2 bases at J, with 13 bases between. The CDR3 DNA sequence: TGTGCCAGCAGTCGGAGACAGCCTGGCAATCAGCCCCAGCATTTT. It specifies CASSRRQPGNQPQHF.

V is TRBV12-5 and J is TRBJ2-2; 7 nucleotides agree with TRBD1. J lost 2 bases, V lost 4 bases, and 7 bases had no gene match. The length of the CDR3 is 16 residues. CDR1 is LGHNT, CDR2 FRNRAP, per germline. CDR3 sequence: CASGSGQAANTGELFF. CDR3 bases: TGTGCTAGTGGTTCCGGACAGGCGGCTAACACCGGGGAGCTGTTTTTT.

The chain combines TRBV5-1 with TRBJ2-5; D gene unclear. V was shortened by 0 bases and J by 5 bases, with 14 bases between the two germline ends. Germline V gene sequence: CDR1 SGHRS, CDR2 YFSETQ. This CDR3 has 15 residues. The DNA for the CDR3 is TGCGCCAGCAGCTTGGGGCTAGTTGACTGGGAGACCCAGTACTTC. As protein: CASSLGLVDWETQYF.

The chain joins TRBV29-1 to TRBJ1-2, with 12 bases identical to TRBD1. With V trimmed by 7 bases and J by 8 bases, 11 bases remained unmatched. The germline V gene encodes CDR1 SQVTM and CDR2 ANQGSEA. This CDR3 spans 14 amino acids. CDR3 coding DNA: TGCAGCGCCTACACGGGACAGGGGGCGGACGGCTACACCTTC. It is translated as CSAYTGQGADGYTF.

The V gene is TRBV20-1, the J gene TRBJ1-6, with D possibly matching TRBD1 (5 bases). The CDR3 runs 13 residues. Per germline, CDR1 DFQATT and CDR2 SNEGSKA (reference sequence). V was trimmed by 3 bases and J by 7 bases, leaving 10 bases between them. CDR3 DNA sequence: TGCAGTGCTAGTTGGGGCCGGAATTCACCCCTCCACTTT. Translated: CSASWGRNSPLHF.

The chain carries TRBV7-9 and TRBJ1-1; 9 nucleotides line up with TRBD1. Germline loops: CDR1 SEHNR, CDR2 FQNEAQ (reference sequence). The CDR3 spans 15 residues. Trimming took 5 bases from V and 1 from J; bases not matched to a gene: 5. CDR3 coding DNA: TGTGCCAGCAGCCTCGGACAGGGGCCGAACACTGAAGCTTTCTTT. Amino acids: CASSLGQGPNTEAFF.

This clone was observed at least ten times. This chain links TRBV6-5 with TRBJ1-1, with 10 bases that match TRBD1. V shed 7 bases and J 8 bases; nucleotides not matched to a gene: 10. Germline values: CDR1 MNHEY, CDR2 SVGAGI. The CDR3 has 14 amino acids. The CDR3 DNA sequence: TGTGCCAGCAAGATGGACAGGGGGTTCTCGGAAGCTTTCTTT. It encodes CASKMDRGFSEAFF.

The CDR3 protein is CASSLEGLWASGRFDEQFF. The CDR3, as DNA: TGTGCCAGCAGCTTAGAGGGGCTGTGGGCTAGCGGGAGGTTTGATGAGCAGTTCTTC. The chain has TRBV7-9 and TRBJ2-1, with 11 nucleotides matching TRBD2. CDR3 length: 19 residues. V lost 1 base, J lost 8 bases, and 16 bases stayed unmatched. Germline V gives CDR1 SEHNR, CDR2 FQNEAQ (reference sequence).

The chain is built from TRBV5-4 and TRBJ2-7, with TRBD1 as a possible D gene (5 bases). The CDR3 totals 14 residues. Trimming removed 5 bases at V and 0 bases at J, with 12 bases between. CDR1 SGHNT and CDR2 YYREEE come from the germline V gene (reference sequence). This CDR3 is CASSSREPSYEQYF. Here the CDR3 DNA reads TGTGCCAGCAGTAGCAGGGAACCCTCCTACGAGCAGTACTTC.

The rearrangement uses TRBV6-1 and TRBJ1-1; D not resolved. The V gene lost 1 base and the J gene lost 3 bases, with 12 bases spanning the gap. The CDR3 consists of 15 residues. Germline assignment: CDR1 MNHNS and CDR2 SASEGT. This chain's CDR3 is CASSEGVSADTEAFF. CDR3 coding DNA: TGTGCCAGCAGTGAAGGTGTATCAGCGGACACTGAAGCTTTCTTT.

J is TRBJ2-7 and V is TRBV3-1 (or the pseudogene TRBV3-2), with D tentatively TRBD2 (6 bases). Trimming removed 4 bases from V and 0 bases from J, with 10 bases in between. Germline CDR1 and CDR2: LGHDT and YNNKEL (reference sequence). The CDR3 extends over 14 amino acids. The CDR3 coding sequence is TGTGCCAGCAGCCGGGACTCTGCCTCCTACGAGCAGTACTTC. This translates into CASSRDSASYEQYF.

The V gene is TRBV19, the J gene TRBJ1-5; TRBD1 matches 8 bases. The length of the CDR3 is 16 residues. Losses at the gene ends were 3 bases for V and 6 bases for J; bases not matched to a gene: 10. The V gene's germline CDR1 is LNHDA and CDR2 SQIVND (reference sequence). CDR3 nucleotides: TGTGCCAGTAGTATCCGGGCCCGACAGGGGACTCAGCCCCAGCATTTT. It translates to CASSIRARQGTQPQHF.

The V and J genes are TRBV19 and TRBJ1-5, with unresolved D. CDR1 is LNHDA and CDR2 is SQIVND in the germline V gene (reference sequence). With 6 bases removed from V and 0 bases from J, the gap between germline ends came to 12 bases. This CDR3 comprises 15 residues. CDR3 coding DNA: TGTGCCAGTAGGCCTTCGGGAGATAGCAATCAGCCCCAGCATTTT. This codes for CASRPSGDSNQPQHF.

Here the CDR3 DNA reads TGTGCCAGCAGTTTATCGCAGGGGGTGGGAAATCAGCCCCAGCATTTT. Translation: CASSLSQGVGNQPQHF. The V and J genes are TRBV28 and TRBJ1-5, with TRBD1 matching over 7 bases. This CDR3 has 16 amino acids. CDR1 is MDHEN, CDR2 SYDVKM, per germline. V was pared by 1 base and J by 4 bases, with 7 bases of the junction left unmatched.

The J gene is TRBJ1-2, the V gene TRBV6-5, with TRBD1 matching 8 bases. The junction had 9 bases not matched to a gene; V was cut back by 2 bases and J by 7 bases. CDR1 is MNHEY and CDR2 is SVGAGI in the germline V gene. CDR3 size: 15 residues. Here the CDR3 reads CASSYTLQGARGYTF. The DNA of the CDR3 is TGTGCCAGCAGTTACACCCTTCAGGGGGCGCGTGGCTACACCTTC.

The chain recombines TRBV28 with TRBJ2-7; 11 positions agree with TRBD2. Germline CDR1 is MDHEN and CDR2 is SYDVKM. The V gene end was trimmed by 3 bases and the J gene end by 4 bases; junction bases not matched to a gene: 5. CDR3 size: 15 residues. CDR3 sequence reads: CASSFPSGRIYEQYF. As DNA, the CDR3 is TGTGCCAGCAGTTTTCCTAGCGGGAGGATTTACGAGCAGTACTTC.

The chain couples TRBV3-1 (or the pseudogene TRBV3-2) to TRBJ2-6; perhaps TRBD1 as D (6 bases). Trimming stripped 3 bases from V and 0 bases from J, with 15 bases between. CDR1 and CDR2 (germline): LGHDT, YNNKEL (reference sequence). This CDR3 contains 18 residues. The CDR3 reads CASSHPRGKSSGANVLTF. The CDR3 nucleotides are TGTGCCAGCAGCCACCCCAGGGGCAAAAGCTCTGGGGCCAACGTCCTGACTTTC.

This chain joins TRBV24-1 and TRBJ1-1, with D possibly being TRBD1 (5 bases). The CDR3 spans 17 residues. Germline V lookup: CDR1 KGHDR, CDR2 SFDVKD. Trimming removed 4 bases from V and 1 base from J, with 18 bases in between. The CDR3 protein is CATSEEQEYRRNTEAFF. DNA for the CDR3: TGTGCCACCAGTGAAGAACAGGAGTATAGACGGAACACTGAAGCTTTCTTT.

This clone appeared a few times. One junction end disagrees with the germline gene, perhaps due to a read error. The V gene is TRBV7-7, the J gene TRBJ2-2; D possibly corresponds to TRBD2 (5 bases). The CDR3 has 15 amino acids. Germline CDR1 reads SSHAT; CDR2 reads FNYEAQ (reference sequence). CDR3 region: CASSLGAANTGELFF. Here the CDR3 DNA reads TGTGCTAGCAGCCTGGGAGCGGCGAACACCGGGGAGCTGTTTTTT.